This entry is about one T cell receptor (beta chain). Its antigen is as yet unknown. This entry belongs to a study of cytomegalovirus exposure and HLA in healthy donors. Findings and caveats of the study: Analyses of presence and absence presupposed an approximately uniform sequencing depth across donors. Reports indicated that the classifier achieved high specificity and sensitivity in diagnosing cytomegalovirus status.

In germline, CDR1 is SGDLS, CDR2 YYNGEE. The CDR3 length is 15 residues. V dropped 1 base and J dropped 5; count of bases not matched to a gene: 6. Use of 60 Vbeta and 13 Jbeta primers characterized the PCR. Profiled with immunoSEQ multiplex PCR; TCRdb holds only in-frame clones, not every one. The sample includes roughly 220,000 clones, roughly 80% seen only once; the top ten take 1.5% to 2%. The material sequenced was PBMCs. The origin of this receptor is a man in his fifties in good health and CMV-seronegative. The V call is TRBV9, the J call TRBJ2-7; 10 bases match TRBD2. The CDR3 is CASSVSSSGRNEQYF. DNA of the CDR3: TGTGCCAGCAGCGTATCGAGTAGCGGGAGGAACGAGCAGTACTTC.